This T cell receptor (beta chain) is from a study of blood T cell repertoires in COVID-19. The CDR3 consists of 15 residues. Germline assignment: CDR1 SNHLY and CDR2 FYNNEI. With V trimmed by 4 bases and J by 1 base, 5 bases remained unmatched. Sequenced by immunoSEQ multiplex PCR; TCRdb stores in-frame clones only, minus some. The sample lists roughly 340,000 clones, 87% seen once, with around 2% in the top ten. The TCR was taken from a man aged 35-49 years in a cohort exposed to, infected with or recovered from COVID-19 (not recorded which). The chain uses TRBV2 and TRBJ1-1, with 8 bases matching TRBD1. Sequencing was carried out using PBMCs or T cells enriched from blood (not recorded which). The CDR3 DNA sequence: TGTGCCAGCAGTGGACAGGGGCGCGGGAACACTGAAGCTTTCTTT. Protein product: CASSGQGRGNTEAFF.